A single sample is the source of the 29 T cell receptor beta chains below, sequenced in a study of cytomegalovirus exposure and HLA in healthy donors. PCR amplification relied on 60 Vbeta primers (plus 13 Jbeta primers). Assay: immunoSEQ multiplex PCR; the TCRdb copy retains only in-frame clones and omits some. This sample carries fewer than 200,000 clones, about 71% of them seen once, and the ten largest clones take about 2.5%. Sequencing used PBMCs. The receptors come from a woman aged 40 to 55 in good health and CMV-seropositive.

This chain uses TRBV25-1 with TRBJ2-2; tentative D call: TRBD1 (5 bases). The length of the CDR3 is 14 residues. Trimming shortened V by 4 bases and J by 4 bases, and 10 bases separated the two germline ends. Germline CDR1 reads MGHDK; CDR2 reads SYGVNS. Here the CDR3 DNA reads TGTGCCAGCAGTGGGGGTAGGGGCACCGGGGAGCTGTTTTTT. This codes for CASSGGRGTGELFF.

V gene TRBV6-6 combines with J gene TRBJ2-7, with 7 bases aligning to TRBD1. CDR1 is MNHNY and CDR2 is SVGAGI in the germline V gene (reference sequence). The CDR3 sequence is 13 residues long. Losses at the gene ends were 5 bases for V and 5 bases for J; bases not matched to a gene: 6. The CDR3 protein is CASSQSQGNEQYF. CDR3 nucleotides: TGTGCCAGCAGTCAATCACAGGGGAACGAGCAGTACTTC.

The chain has TRBV19 and TRBJ1-1; D possibly corresponds to TRBD1 (5 bases). Per the germline V gene, CDR1 is LNHDA and CDR2 is SQIVND (reference sequence). This CDR3 region has 15 residues. V lost 7 bases, J lost 0 bases, and 15 bases lay in between. The CDR3 region is CASKVSGLVNTEAFF. In DNA form, the CDR3 reads TGTGCCAGTAAAGTCTCGGGACTCGTGAACACTGAAGCTTTCTTT.

This clone was recorded a few times. The chain combines TRBV9 with TRBJ1-1, with 7 bases that match TRBD1. The trim removed 3 bases at V and 4 bases at J, leaving 6 bases unmatched. Germline CDR1 SGDLS, CDR2 YYNGEE. The CDR3 length is 14 residues. CDR3 residues: CASSATQGSTEAFF. CDR3 nucleotides: TGTGCCAGCAGCGCAACACAGGGGAGCACTGAAGCTTTCTTT.

This clone was picked up a small number of times. J is TRBJ1-2 and V is TRBV18, with TRBD1 identical over 7 bases. This CDR3 contains 14 residues. Per the germline V gene, CDR1 is KGHSH and CDR2 is LQKENI. The junction had 5 bases not matched to a gene; V was cut back by 3 bases and J by 4 bases. Here the CDR3 DNA reads TGTGCCAGCTCACCGTCACAGGGGCCCTATGGCTACACCTTC. Residues: CASSPSQGPYGYTF. The variable domain in full, with the rest retrieved from reference TRBV18 and TRBJ1-2, is NAGVMQNPRHLVRRRGQEARLRCSPMKGHSHVYWYRQLPEEGLKFMVYLQKENIIDESGMPKERFSAEFPKEGPSILRIQQVVRGDSAAYFCASSPSQGPYGYTFGSGTRLTVV.

J is TRBJ2-1 and V is TRBV5-1; D perhaps matches TRBD1 (8 bases). Deletions cut 0 bases from V and 12 bases from J, with 22 bases between. The CDR3 runs to 16 residues. The V gene's germline CDR1 is SGHRS and CDR2 YFSETQ. For the CDR3, the DNA is TGCGCCAGCAGCTTGGCGACAGGGGAGGGGGGCGTGGGGCAGTTCTTC. Its translation: CASSLATGEGGVGQFF.

The chain recombines TRBV6-5 with TRBJ2-3, with a tentative D call TRBD2 (5 bases). CDR1 is MNHEY and CDR2 is SVGAGI in the germline V gene. V lost 6 bases, J lost 3 bases, and 13 bases lay in between. The CDR3 is 14 amino acids. CDR3 in DNA: TGTGCCAGCAGGCAGGCCCTAGCTACAGATACGCAGTATTTT. Protein product: CASRQALATDTQYF.

V is TRBV5-1 and J is TRBJ1-1; D is perhaps TRBD1 (6 bases). The ends were cut back, 1 base at V and 0 bases at J, with 13 bases in the middle. CDR3 size: 16 residues. In germline, CDR1 is SGHRS, CDR2 YFSETQ. The CDR3 sequence is CASSLSSGAMNTEAFF. As DNA, the CDR3 is TGCGCCAGCAGCTTGAGTTCAGGGGCCATGAACACTGAAGCTTTCTTT.

V is TRBV7-9 and J is TRBJ2-7; TRBD1 matches 7 bases. J lost 3 bases, V lost 5 bases, and 7 bases had no gene match. CDR1 is SEHNR, CDR2 FQNEAQ, per germline (reference sequence). CDR3 length: 14 amino acids. In nucleotides, the CDR3 is TGTGCCAGCAGCGACGGGGACAGACTCTACGAGCAGTACTTC. Translated: CASSDGDRLYEQYF.

The gene calls are TRBV19 and TRBJ1-1; unclear D gene. V lost 3 bases and J 4 bases, leaving 9 bases between the germline ends. Per the germline V gene, CDR1 is LNHDA and CDR2 is SQIVND (reference sequence). There are 13 residues in the CDR3. CDR3 sequence reads: CASSMAGFTEAFF. CDR3 DNA: TGTGCCAGTAGTATGGCGGGGTTCACTGAAGCTTTCTTT.

As DNA, the CDR3 is TGTGCCACCAGCAGAGATGGCGGTGCAACTAATGAAAAACTGTTTTTT. It yields the protein CATSRDGGATNEKLFF. The V and J genes are TRBV15 and TRBJ1-4; unclear D gene. The germline V gene encodes CDR1 LNHNV and CDR2 YYDKDF (reference sequence). The V gene lost 0 bases and the J gene lost 0 bases, with 8 bases spanning the gap. The CDR3 spans 16 residues.

The V gene is TRBV7-2, the J gene TRBJ2-3; a weak D match, TRBD2 (5 bases). The V gene lost 5 bases and the J gene lost 2 bases, with 8 bases spanning the gap. Germline V gene lookup returns CDR1 SGHTA and CDR2 FQGNSA. This CDR3 is built from 13 residues. The CDR3 reads CASSADFTDTQYF. The CDR3 DNA reads as TGTGCCAGCAGCGCGGACTTCACAGATACGCAGTATTTT.

The rearrangement uses TRBV27 and TRBJ2-7; 7 bases fit TRBD1. The trim removed 0 bases at V and 2 bases at J, leaving 1 base unmatched. The CDR3 contains 14 residues. The germline V gene encodes CDR1 MNHEY and CDR2 SMNVEV (reference sequence). The CDR3 DNA is TGTGCCAGCAGTTTATCTGGGACAGCCTACGAGCAGTACTTC. This translates into CASSLSGTAYEQYF.

The V call is TRBV7-2, the J call TRBJ1-5; TRBD1 is a possible D gene (5 bases). The CDR3 sequence is 14 residues long. Germline CDR1 reads SGHTA; CDR2 reads FQGNSA. Deletions cut 5 bases from V and 4 bases from J, with 12 bases between. The CDR3 sequence is CASSAGRRNQPQHF. DNA of the CDR3: TGTGCCAGCAGCGCGGGACGGCGAAATCAGCCCCAGCATTTT.

The chain recombines TRBV7-2 with TRBJ2-2; a possible D gene is TRBD1 (5 bases). Looked up from germline, CDR1 is SGHTA and CDR2 is FQGNSA. V gave up 2 bases and J gave up 2 bases, with 6 bases separating them. This CDR3 spans 14 amino acids. DNA for the CDR3: TGTGCCAGCAGCTTAACAGGAAACACCGGGGAGCTGTTTTTT. This codes for CASSLTGNTGELFF.

The chain combines TRBV28 with TRBJ1-1, with 8 positions matching TRBD1. The CDR3 contains 17 residues. The V and J ends lost 1 base and 1 base, in that order; junction bases with no gene match: 8. Germline CDR1 and CDR2: MDHEN and SYDVKM. CDR3 nucleotides: TGTGCCAGCAGTTTATACCCTGGGACAGGACCGAACACTGAAGCTTTCTTT. As protein: CASSLYPGTGPNTEAFF.

The V and J genes are TRBV19 and TRBJ2-7; 12 bases map to TRBD2. CDR1 is LNHDA and CDR2 is SQIVND in the germline V gene (reference sequence). The CDR3 totals 14 residues. The trim removed 9 bases at V and 5 bases at J, leaving 8 bases unmatched. CDR3 nucleotides: TGTGCCAGCAGAACGACTAGCGGGAGACACGAGCAGTACTTC. It translates to CASRTTSGRHEQYF.

V is TRBV7-2 and J is TRBJ1-1, with 8 bases matching TRBD1. The CDR3 loop spans 14 amino acids. Germline V lookup: CDR1 SGHTA, CDR2 FQGNSA. V lost 2 bases to trimming and J lost 7 bases; unmatched junction nucleotides: 6. CDR3: CASSLSQGAGEAFF. In DNA, the CDR3 is TGTGCCAGCAGCTTATCCCAGGGGGCCGGTGAAGCTTTCTTT.

The rearrangement uses TRBV5-6 and TRBJ2-4; perhaps TRBD2 as D (6 bases). This CDR3 comprises 14 residues. Trimming took off 4 bases at V and 3 bases at J, with 11 bases between the two ends. Germline V lookup: CDR1 SGHDT, CDR2 YYEEEE. The CDR3 reads CASSLNGGKNIQYF. DNA of the CDR3: TGTGCCAGCAGCCTCAACGGGGGCAAAAACATTCAGTACTTC.

The chain uses TRBV7-2 and TRBJ2-1, with TRBD2 matching 7 bases. The CDR3 runs 16 residues. CDR1 and CDR2 (germline): SGHTA, FQGNSA. The V segment lost 5 bases and the J segment 0 bases; nucleotides outside the gene matches: 7. The DNA of the CDR3 is TGTGCCAGCAGCCCTCCGGGACTACCCTCCTACAATGAGCAGTTCTTC. It yields the protein CASSPPGLPSYNEQFF.

The J gene is TRBJ1-2, the V gene TRBV15; 7 bases match TRBD1. The V and J ends lost 2 bases and 8 bases, in that order; junction bases with no gene match: 8. In germline, CDR1 is LNHNV, CDR2 YYDKDF (reference sequence). The CDR3 is made up of 14 amino acids. The CDR3 loop is CATSRTGTEKGYTF. The CDR3, as DNA: TGTGCCACCAGCAGAACCGGGACAGAGAAGGGCTACACCTTC.

This clone showed up just a few times. The chain recombines TRBV15 with TRBJ1-3; 8 bases line up with TRBD1. This CDR3 spans 13 amino acids. Germline assignment: CDR1 LNHNV and CDR2 YYDKDF (reference sequence). V lost 8 bases, J lost 4 bases, and 4 bases stayed unmatched. In DNA, the CDR3 is TGTGCCACCTCAGGGGGCGACGGAAACACCATATATTTT. As protein: CATSGGDGNTIYF.

The chain has TRBV29-1 and TRBJ2-5, with 7 nucleotides matching TRBD2. The germline V gene has CDR1 SQVTM and CDR2 ANQGSEA. V was pared by 5 bases and J by 1 base, with 4 bases of the junction left unmatched. The CDR3 consists of 13 residues. CDR3 residues: CSVHTSAQETQYF. The CDR3 nucleotides are TGCAGCGTTCATACTAGCGCCCAAGAGACCCAGTACTTC.

DNA for the CDR3: TGTGCCAGCAGTATGACAGGGCTTTTGACTGAAGCTTTCTTT. Translated: CASSMTGLLTEAFF. The chain is built from TRBV27 and TRBJ1-1; 7 bases line up with TRBD1. V dropped 5 bases and J dropped 5; count of bases not matched to a gene: 8. The germline gives CDR1 MNHEY, CDR2 SMNVEV (reference sequence). The CDR3 runs 14 residues.

CDR3 protein: CASSSLFEGGETQYF. Here the CDR3 DNA reads TGTGCCAGCAGCAGCCTCTTCGAGGGAGGGGAGACCCAGTACTTC. The chain uses TRBV6-5 and TRBJ2-5, with 7 positions matching TRBD2. This CDR3 spans 15 amino acids. Germline V gives CDR1 MNHEY, CDR2 SVGAGI. V dropped 6 bases and J dropped 5; count of bases not matched to a gene: 12.

DNA for the CDR3: TGTGCCAGCAGCCGTAGCGGGGGGTTGGAAGAGACCCAGTACTTC. Protein product: CASSRSGGLEETQYF. The gene calls are TRBV7-3 and TRBJ2-5; TRBD2 agrees at 10 bases. Germline lookup yields CDR1 SGHTA and CDR2 FQGTGA. After removal of 5 bases from V and 3 bases from J, the junction contained 6 bases not matched to a gene. The CDR3 consists of 15 residues.

V usage is TRBV4-3 and J usage is TRBJ2-5, with 9 bases lining up with TRBD1. V lost 3 bases, J lost 5 bases, and 10 bases stayed unmatched. The CDR3 consists of 16 residues. Germline-derived CDR1 and CDR2 are LGHNA and YSLEER. CDR3: CASSQGPQGAGETQYF. The CDR3 DNA is TGCGCCAGCAGCCAGGGCCCACAGGGGGCGGGGGAGACCCAGTACTTC.

V and J are TRBV9 and TRBJ2-7, with 7 bases that match TRBD2. CDR1 is SGDLS and CDR2 is YYNGEE in the germline V gene. The ends lost 3 bases at V and 4 bases at J; junction bases unmatched: 19. The CDR3 has 18 amino acids. The DNA of the CDR3 is TGTGCCAGCAGCGCCCATACTAGCGCGGGCCCCCTTGGGTACGAGCAGTACTTC. Its protein is CASSAHTSAGPLGYEQYF.

The chain recombines TRBV6-5 with TRBJ2-7; 7 nucleotides align to TRBD1. Germline loops: CDR1 MNHEY, CDR2 SVGAGI. The CDR3 is 14 amino acids. With 4 bases clipped from V and 2 bases from J, the junction kept 5 bases outside the gene matches. The CDR3 reads CASSSGGTPYEQYF. CDR3 DNA sequence: TGTGCCAGCAGTTCAGGGGGAACCCCCTACGAGCAGTACTTC.